The rows below give T cell receptor beta chains drawn from one sample of a study of regulatory T cells in long-lasting Graves disease. TCRdb re-analysed the multiplex PCR reads in MiXCR, keeping a single row per CDR3 protein. The data show hundreds of thousands of distinct CDR3 sequences, roughly 16% seen once. These data were likewise used in another study, on T cells in Graves' hyperthyroidism and ophthalmopathy.

The sample in question was peripheral blood mononuclear cells (PBMCs), obtained at new diagnosis, from a patient treated with antithyroid drugs. The receptor set was obtained from a woman in her 30s with Graves disease. CDR3s include the opening cysteine and the closing phenylalanine or tryptophan. The order of the fields is J gene, clone size, D gene, V gene, CDR3 DNA, CDR3 protein. D genes are given only for firm matches. For some rows the clone size is stated as once, few or many, or as a class when expanded; others skip it.

j_call: TRBJ2-7; clone_size: few; d_call: -; v_call: TRBV19; cdr3_nt: TGTGCCAGTAGTATAGAGTATAGCGACCGCTCCTACGAGCAGTACTTC; cdr3_aa: CASSIEYSDRSYEQYF
j_call: TRBJ2-6; clone_size: many; d_call: TRBD1; v_call: TRBV29-1; cdr3_nt: TGCAGCGTGCAAGGGACAGGGTCCTCTGGGGCCAACGTCCTGACTTTC; cdr3_aa: CSVQGTGSSGANVLTF
j_call: TRBJ2-2; clone_size: -; d_call: -; v_call: TRBV6-1; cdr3_nt: TGTACCAGCCTAGAGAACACCGGGGAGCTGTTTTTT; cdr3_aa: CTSLENTGELFF
j_call: TRBJ1-1; clone_size: many; d_call: -; v_call: TRBV13; cdr3_nt: TGTGCCAGCAGCGCCCCATCCGCTGAAGCTTTCTTT; cdr3_aa: CASSAPSAEAFF
j_call: TRBJ2-3; clone_size: -; d_call: -; v_call: TRBV28; cdr3_nt: TGTGCCACCACAGAGGGGAACACAGATACGCAGTATTTT; cdr3_aa: CATTEGNTDTQYF
j_call: TRBJ1-6; clone_size: -; d_call: TRBD1; v_call: TRBV14; cdr3_nt: TGTGCCAGCAGCCAAGATCCGCACAGGGGTTATAATTCACCCCTCCACTTT; cdr3_aa: CASSQDPHRGYNSPLHF
j_call: TRBJ1-6; clone_size: many; d_call: TRBD1; v_call: TRBV6-2/TRBV6-3; cdr3_nt: TGTGCCAGCAGTTACTCTAGGACAGGGTTGGCACCCCTCCACTTT; cdr3_aa: CASSYSRTGLAPLHF
j_call: TRBJ2-7; clone_size: many; d_call: -; v_call: TRBV6-9; cdr3_nt: TGTGCCAGCAGTTACTACGGCTCAGGAGTAGGGTACGAGCAGTACTTC; cdr3_aa: CASSYYGSGVGYEQYF
j_call: TRBJ2-1; clone_size: -; d_call: TRBD1; v_call: TRBV10-1; cdr3_nt: TGCGCCAGCAGTTTAGAACAGGGGGTCAGCAATGAGCAGTTCTTC; cdr3_aa: CASSLEQGVSNEQFF
j_call: TRBJ1-2; clone_size: -; d_call: -; v_call: TRBV2; cdr3_nt: TGTGCCAGCCGGAGGGAGCCGCTAGGTGGCTACACCTTC; cdr3_aa: CASRREPLGGYTF